One sample yielded the 7 T cell receptor beta chains listed below, sequenced in a study of PD-1 blockade in mismatch repair-deficient tumors. The repertoire was sequenced with immunoSEQ multiplex PCR; TCRdb's copy has only in-frame clones and lacks some. The data contain about 49,000 clones, roughly 82% of them singletons. Sequenced here: PBMCs, sampled before pembrolizumab treatment. These receptors came from an adult with mismatch repair-deficient cancer.

The chain couples TRBV7-8 to TRBJ2-1; TRBD2 aligns across 9 bases. The CDR3 has 17 residues. Germline values: CDR1 SGHVS, CDR2 FQNEAQ. V shed 2 bases, J shed 6 bases, and the junction held 11 bases outside the gene matches. The chain's CDR3 is CASSLPGELAGLNEQFF. For the CDR3, the DNA is TGTGCCAGCAGCTTACCAGGGGAACTAGCGGGCCTCAATGAGCAGTTCTTC.

The V gene is TRBV7-2, the J gene TRBJ1-5; 9 bases line up with TRBD1. CDR3 length: 15 residues. V was pared by 2 bases and J by 5 bases, with 4 bases of the junction left unmatched. Germline V CDR1 and CDR2: SGHTA, FQGNSA. The CDR3 sequence: CASSLFRTGDQPQHF. CDR3 DNA: TGTGCCAGCAGCTTATTCCGGACAGGGGATCAGCCCCAGCATTTT.

The chain has TRBV29-1 and TRBJ1-2, with unresolved D. CDR1 is SQVTM, CDR2 ANQGSEA, per germline. The V end lost 8 bases, the J end lost 4 bases, and 14 bases lay between the germline ends. The CDR3 covers 12 residues. In DNA form, the CDR3 reads TGCAGCACAAACAGAGATTCCTATGGCTACACCTTC. It encodes CSTNRDSYGYTF.

This chain uses TRBV11-2 with TRBJ1-1; 8 nucleotides align to TRBD1. Per the germline V gene, CDR1 is SGHAT and CDR2 is FQNNGV. This CDR3 spans 13 amino acids. Trimming at V came to 4 bases and at J to 7 bases, leaving 5 bases not matched to a gene. The CDR3 is CASSSGTGLEAFF. The DNA for the CDR3 is TGTGCCAGCAGCTCCGGGACAGGCCTTGAAGCTTTCTTT.

This clone was found a few times. The chain uses TRBV4-1 and TRBJ2-1; 12 bases are shared with TRBD2. Germline CDR1 MGHRA, CDR2 YSYEKL. With 0 bases clipped from V and 1 base from J, the junction kept 13 bases outside the gene matches. The CDR3 has 21 residues. The CDR3 reads CASSQDLSLAGGPGSYNEQFF. DNA of the CDR3: TGCGCCAGCAGCCAAGATCTGAGTCTAGCGGGAGGGCCGGGGTCCTACAATGAGCAGTTCTTC.

The CDR3 loop reads CASSSQGFYGNTIYF. In nucleotides, the CDR3 is TGTGCCAGCAGTTCACAGGGGTTTTATGGAAACACCATATATTTT. This chain links TRBV2 with TRBJ1-3; 7 bases line up with TRBD1. The CDR3 is 15 residues long. The V gene's germline CDR1 is SNHLY and CDR2 FYNNEI. J was trimmed by 3 bases and V by 5 bases; bases with no gene match: 7. The full variable domain, its missing parts supplied by reference TRBV2 and TRBJ1-3, is EPEVTQTPSHQVTQMGQEVILRCVPISNHLYFYWYRQILGQKVEFLVSFYNNEISEKSEIFDDQFSVERPDGSNFTLKIRSTKLEDSAMYFCASSSQGFYGNTIYFGEGSWLTVV.

The chain links TRBV5-6 to TRBJ2-3; TRBD2 matches 10 bases. The V gene's germline CDR1 is SGHDT and CDR2 YYEEEE. Germline trimming cut 4 bases from V and 3 bases from J; bases unmatched to any gene: 11. This CDR3 spans 17 amino acids. This CDR3 is CASSPDSSGSYTDTQYF. As DNA, the CDR3 is TGTGCCAGCAGCCCGGATTCTAGCGGGAGTTATACAGATACGCAGTATTTT.